This record covers a single TCR beta chain. This sample was taken from a study of blood T cell dynamics during melanoma immunotherapy. Specified time point: pre-treatment baseline. Repertoires were generated with immunoSEQ multiplex PCR, while TCRdb's copy carries only in-frame clones and drops some. Of almost 25,000 clones in the sample, roughly 85% were seen once. Germline V lookup: CDR1 MDHEN, CDR2 SYDVKM. Trimming removed 4 bases from V and 5 bases from J, with 17 bases in between. The CDR3 runs to 16 residues. This chain links TRBV28 with TRBJ1-4, with D hard to call. This sample comprised blood, obtained from a patient treated with checkpoint blockade. The receptor comes from a human donor with melanoma. The chain's CDR3 is CASSSLADFPNEKLFF. CDR3 in DNA: TGTGCCAGCAGTTCATTGGCGGATTTCCCAAATGAAAAACTGTTTTTT.